These T cell receptor beta chains were read from a single sample in a study of Ad26.COV2.S vaccination and SARS-CoV-2 variants. Sequencing was performed with immunoSEQ multiplex PCR; in TCRdb, only in-frame clones are kept and a portion is missing. The table shows 350,000 to 450,000 clones, with about 92% occurring only once. The specimen was peripheral blood, collected in a trial of Ad26.COV2.S vaccine versus placebo. All receptors derive from a person between 18 and 60 years old who received the Ad26.COV2.S COVID-19 vaccine or a placebo. CDR3s include the opening cysteine and the closing phenylalanine or tryptophan. D genes are given only for firm matches. Clone sizes are given selectively: once, few, many, or a class where the clone is expanded.

V gene: TRBV18; D gene: NA; CDR3 length: 16; clone size: NA; J gene: TRBJ2-2; CDR3 DNA: TGTGCCAGCTCACCACGTGTTGGGGGGAACACCGGGGAGCTGTTTTTT; CDR3 protein: CASSPRVGGNTGELFF
V gene: TRBV18; D gene: NA; CDR3 length: 15; clone size: NA; J gene: TRBJ1-1; CDR3 DNA: TGTGCCAGCTCACCCTCAGCAGGGAAATCCCCTGGAGCTTTCTTT; CDR3 protein: CASSPSAGKSPGAFF
V gene: TRBV30; D gene: NA; CDR3 length: 14; clone size: NA; J gene: TRBJ1-5; CDR3 DNA: TGTGCCTGGCAAACACAGGGCCGCTATCAGCCCCAGCATTTT; CDR3 protein: CAWQTQGRYQPQHF
V gene: TRBV2; D gene: NA; CDR3 length: 16; clone size: once; J gene: TRBJ1-3; CDR3 DNA: TGTGCCAGCAGGTCAGGGTTTACCTTCTCTGGAAACACCATATATTTT; CDR3 protein: CASRSGFTFSGNTIYF
V gene: TRBV14; D gene: TRBD1; CDR3 length: 15; clone size: NA; J gene: TRBJ1-2; CDR3 DNA: TGTGCCAGCAGCAAATCCAGGGGGCAGAGGTATGGCTACACCTTC; CDR3 protein: CASSKSRGQRYGYTF
V gene: TRBV19; D gene: NA; CDR3 length: 14; clone size: once; J gene: TRBJ2-7; CDR3 DNA: TGTGCCAGTAGTGTAATCTTGAACGGACACGAGCAGTACTTC; CDR3 protein: CASSVILNGHEQYF
V gene: TRBV12-5; D gene: NA; CDR3 length: 14; clone size: once; J gene: TRBJ2-7; CDR3 DNA: TGTGCTAGTGGTTTAGACGTAAACCCCTCCGAGCAGTACTTC; CDR3 protein: CASGLDVNPSEQYF
V gene: TRBV7-2; D gene: NA; CDR3 length: 14; clone size: NA; J gene: TRBJ2-4; CDR3 DNA: TGTGCCAGCAGCCCCGGGGCGGGGTGGAACATTCAGTACTTC; CDR3 protein: CASSPGAGWNIQYF
V gene: TRBV7-7; D gene: NA; CDR3 length: 13; clone size: NA; J gene: TRBJ2-7; CDR3 DNA: TGTGCTAGCAGCTTAGACGGATTGGGTGAGCAGTACTTC; CDR3 protein: CASSLDGLGEQYF
V gene: TRBV19; D gene: TRBD2; CDR3 length: 15; clone size: NA; J gene: TRBJ2-5; CDR3 DNA: TGTGCCAGTAGTGAGGTTCTAGCGGGGCAAGAGACCCAGTACTTC; CDR3 protein: CASSEVLAGQETQYF
V gene: TRBV19; D gene: TRBD1; CDR3 length: 14; clone size: NA; J gene: TRBJ1-1; CDR3 DNA: TGTGCCAGTAGTAGGACAGGGCGGAACACTGAAGCTTTCTTT; CDR3 protein: CASSRTGRNTEAFF
V gene: TRBV11-2; D gene: NA; CDR3 length: 15; clone size: NA; J gene: TRBJ2-7; CDR3 DNA: TGTGCCAGCAGCTTAACCGGGGGCGGGTCCTACGAGCAGTACTTC; CDR3 protein: CASSLTGGGSYEQYF
V gene: TRBV11-3; D gene: NA; CDR3 length: 15; clone size: NA; J gene: TRBJ1-2; CDR3 DNA: TGTGCCAGCAGCTTTGGGGCCCGCTGTCCCTATGGCTACACCTTC; CDR3 protein: CASSFGARCPYGYTF
V gene: TRBV2; D gene: NA; CDR3 length: 13; clone size: NA; J gene: TRBJ2-7; CDR3 DNA: TGTGCCAGCAGTGAGACCGGGATCTACGAGCAGTACTTC; CDR3 protein: CASSETGIYEQYF
V gene: TRBV4-3; D gene: NA; CDR3 length: 16; clone size: NA; J gene: TRBJ2-1; CDR3 DNA: TGCGCCAGCAGCCAAGATGCGGTAGGCCTACTCAATGAGCAGTTCTTC; CDR3 protein: CASSQDAVGLLNEQFF
V gene: TRBV19; D gene: NA; CDR3 length: 15; clone size: once; J gene: TRBJ2-7; CDR3 DNA: TGTGCCAGTAGTCTTCAACAGGGACCATTCTACGAGCAGTACTTC; CDR3 protein: CASSLQQGPFYEQYF
V gene: TRBV15; D gene: NA; CDR3 length: 11; clone size: NA; J gene: TRBJ2-7; CDR3 DNA: TGTGCCACCAGCACTACCCGTGAGCAGTACTTC; CDR3 protein: CATSTTREQYF
V gene: TRBV2; D gene: NA; CDR3 length: 16; clone size: NA; J gene: TRBJ1-5; CDR3 DNA: TGTGCCAGCTCATTACGTGGGGGGCTTAGCAATCAGCCCCAGCATTTT; CDR3 protein: CASSLRGGLSNQPQHF
V gene: TRBV28; D gene: NA; CDR3 length: 12; clone size: NA; J gene: TRBJ2-7; CDR3 DNA: TGTGCCAGCGCTCAGGAAATCTACGAGCAGTACTTC; CDR3 protein: CASAQEIYEQYF
V gene: TRBV7-2; D gene: NA; CDR3 length: 15; clone size: NA; J gene: TRBJ1-1; CDR3 DNA: TGTGCCAGCAGCTTACGTGTCGGAGGGGAAACTGAAGCTTTCTTT; CDR3 protein: CASSLRVGGETEAFF
V gene: TRBV5-1; D gene: TRBD1; CDR3 length: 16; clone size: NA; J gene: TRBJ2-3; CDR3 DNA: TGCGCCAGCAGCCTACGGTCAGGGGGACCCCCCGGTACGCAGTATTTT; CDR3 protein: CASSLRSGGPPGTQYF
V gene: TRBV20-1; D gene: NA; CDR3 length: 11; clone size: NA; J gene: TRBJ1-4; CDR3 DNA: TGCAGTGCTAGGCCACAGGAAAAACTGTTTTTT; CDR3 protein: CSARPQEKLFF
V gene: TRBV7-2; D gene: NA; CDR3 length: 14; clone size: NA; J gene: TRBJ2-5; CDR3 DNA: TGTGCCAGCAGCATCGGGACGTCTCAAGAGACCCAGTACTTC; CDR3 protein: CASSIGTSQETQYF
V gene: TRBV29-1; D gene: TRBD2; CDR3 length: 14; clone size: NA; J gene: TRBJ2-5; CDR3 DNA: TGCAGCGCCTCGGGACTAGCGGGACGGGAGACCCAGTACTTC; CDR3 protein: CSASGLAGRETQYF
V gene: TRBV4-3; D gene: NA; CDR3 length: 16; clone size: once; J gene: TRBJ2-3; CDR3 DNA: TGCGCCAGCAGCCCCAGACCCCCCCCTGGCACAGATACGCAGTATTTT; CDR3 protein: CASSPRPPPGTDTQYF
V gene: TRBV5-1; D gene: NA; CDR3 length: 14; clone size: NA; J gene: TRBJ2-2; CDR3 DNA: TGCGCCAGCAGCTTGGAGGGAAGGGCCGGGGAGCTGTTTTTT; CDR3 protein: CASSLEGRAGELFF
V gene: TRBV25-1; D gene: NA; CDR3 length: 15; clone size: NA; J gene: TRBJ2-1; CDR3 DNA: TGTGCCAGCAGTGGAAGGACTAACTCCTACAATGAGCAGTTCTTC; CDR3 protein: CASSGRTNSYNEQFF
V gene: TRBV6-2/TRBV6-3; D gene: NA; CDR3 length: 15; clone size: NA; J gene: TRBJ1-1; CDR3 DNA: TGTGCCAGCAGTTACTCGGGTAGGGCAAACACTGAAGCTTTCTTT; CDR3 protein: CASSYSGRANTEAFF
V gene: TRBV5-1; D gene: NA; CDR3 length: 15; clone size: NA; J gene: TRBJ1-2; CDR3 DNA: TGCGCCAGCAGCTTGTATTGGGGGGATAACTATGGCTACACCTTC; CDR3 protein: CASSLYWGDNYGYTF
V gene: TRBV19; D gene: TRBD1; CDR3 length: 13; clone size: NA; J gene: TRBJ1-4; CDR3 DNA: TGTGCCAGTAGTATTGGTCAGGGGGACAAACTGTTTTTT; CDR3 protein: CASSIGQGDKLFF
V gene: TRBV5-4; D gene: TRBD2; CDR3 length: 17; clone size: NA; J gene: TRBJ2-3; CDR3 DNA: TGTGCCAGCAGCTTGACGGCGACTAGCGGGGGGGGAGATACGCAGTATTTT; CDR3 protein: CASSLTATSGGGDTQYF
V gene: TRBV28; D gene: TRBD2; CDR3 length: 15; clone size: once; J gene: TRBJ2-7; CDR3 DNA: TGTGCCAGTGGAAATAGCGGGGGGACCTCCTACGAGCAGTACTTC; CDR3 protein: CASGNSGGTSYEQYF
V gene: TRBV19; D gene: NA; CDR3 length: 16; clone size: NA; J gene: TRBJ2-3; CDR3 DNA: TGTGCCAGTAGTCCCCACCTTATGTTGGGAACAGATACGCAGTATTTT; CDR3 protein: CASSPHLMLGTDTQYF
V gene: TRBV7-6; D gene: TRBD1; CDR3 length: 15; clone size: NA; J gene: TRBJ2-7; CDR3 DNA: TGTGCCAGCAGCCAACAGGGGCCCTACTCCTACGAGCAGTACTTC; CDR3 protein: CASSQQGPYSYEQYF
V gene: TRBV11-2; D gene: NA; CDR3 length: 17; clone size: NA; J gene: TRBJ2-5; CDR3 DNA: TGTGCCAGCAGCTTAGACGGCTGGCGGGGATACCAAGAGACCCAGTACTTC; CDR3 protein: CASSLDGWRGYQETQYF